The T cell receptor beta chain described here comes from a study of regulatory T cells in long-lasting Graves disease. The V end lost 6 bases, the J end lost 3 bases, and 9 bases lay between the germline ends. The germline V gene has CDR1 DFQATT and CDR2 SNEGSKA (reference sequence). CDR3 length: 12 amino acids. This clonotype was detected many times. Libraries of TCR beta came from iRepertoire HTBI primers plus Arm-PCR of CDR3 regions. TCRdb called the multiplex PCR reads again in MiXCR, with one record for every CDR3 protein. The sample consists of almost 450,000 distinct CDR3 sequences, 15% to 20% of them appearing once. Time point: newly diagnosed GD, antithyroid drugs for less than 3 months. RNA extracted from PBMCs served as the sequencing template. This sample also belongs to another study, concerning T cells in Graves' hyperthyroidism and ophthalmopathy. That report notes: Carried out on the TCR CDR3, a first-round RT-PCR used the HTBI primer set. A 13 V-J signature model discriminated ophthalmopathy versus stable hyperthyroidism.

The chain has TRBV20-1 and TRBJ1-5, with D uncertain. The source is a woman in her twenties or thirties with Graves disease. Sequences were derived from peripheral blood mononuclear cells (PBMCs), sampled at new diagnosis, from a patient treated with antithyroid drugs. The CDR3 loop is CSARSPNQPQHF. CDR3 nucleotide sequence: TGCAGTGCCCGCAGTCCCAATCAGCCCCAGCATTTT.